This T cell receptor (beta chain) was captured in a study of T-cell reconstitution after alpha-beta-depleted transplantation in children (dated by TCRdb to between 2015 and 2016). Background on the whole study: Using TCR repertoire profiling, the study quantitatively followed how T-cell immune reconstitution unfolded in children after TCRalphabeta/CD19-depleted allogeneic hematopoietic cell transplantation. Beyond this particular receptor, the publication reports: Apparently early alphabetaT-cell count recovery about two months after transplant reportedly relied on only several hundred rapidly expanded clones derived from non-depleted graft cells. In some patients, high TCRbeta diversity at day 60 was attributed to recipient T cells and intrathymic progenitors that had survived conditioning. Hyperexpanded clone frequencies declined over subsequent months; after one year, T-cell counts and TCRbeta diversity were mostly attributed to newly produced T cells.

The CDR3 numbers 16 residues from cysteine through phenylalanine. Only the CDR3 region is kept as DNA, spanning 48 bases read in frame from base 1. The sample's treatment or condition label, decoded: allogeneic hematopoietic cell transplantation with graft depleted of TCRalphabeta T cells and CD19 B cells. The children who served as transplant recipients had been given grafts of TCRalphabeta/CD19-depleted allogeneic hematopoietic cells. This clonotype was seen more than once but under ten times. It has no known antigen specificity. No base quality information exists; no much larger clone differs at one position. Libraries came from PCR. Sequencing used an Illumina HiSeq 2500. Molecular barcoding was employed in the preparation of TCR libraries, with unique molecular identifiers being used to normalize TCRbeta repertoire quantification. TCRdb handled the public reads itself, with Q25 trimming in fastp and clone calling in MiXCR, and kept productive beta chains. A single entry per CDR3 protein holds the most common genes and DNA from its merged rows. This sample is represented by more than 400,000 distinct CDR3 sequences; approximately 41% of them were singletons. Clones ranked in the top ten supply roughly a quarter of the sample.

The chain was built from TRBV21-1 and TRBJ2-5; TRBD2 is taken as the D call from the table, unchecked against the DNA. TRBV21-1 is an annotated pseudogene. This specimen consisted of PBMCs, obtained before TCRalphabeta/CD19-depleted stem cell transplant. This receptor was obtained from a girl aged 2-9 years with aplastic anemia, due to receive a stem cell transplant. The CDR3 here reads CASSKMSGRTGETQYF. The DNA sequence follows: TGTGCCAGCAGCAAAATGAGCGGGAGAACGGGAGAGACCCAGTACTTC.